The present T cell receptor (beta chain) was sequenced within a study of blood T cell repertoires in COVID-19. Study at large: Some COVID-19 samples were acute and others convalescent; all came from the United States, Italy and Spain. Nucleic acid was either cDNA or gDNA, and it came from T cells, B-cell-depleted T cells, or PBMCs.

Trimming left V 6 bases short and J 1 base short, with 19 bases between. The CDR3 has 17 residues. Germline V lookup: CDR1 SGHRS, CDR2 YFSETQ. The data were produced by immunoSEQ multiplex PCR, yet TCRdb's version contains in-frame clones alone and is incomplete. The sample yields approximately 90,000 clones, about 80% seen once. Sequencing input: peripheral blood. The TCR sequence derives from a woman of 80 years or more with acute or convalescent COVID-19. The gene calls are TRBV5-1 and TRBJ2-2; maybe TRBD2 (6 bases). CDR3 loop: CASTALTSSENTGELFF. CDR3 nucleotides: TGCGCCAGCACCGCCCTCACTAGCTCCGAGAACACCGGGGAGCTGTTTTTT.